This T cell receptor (beta chain) was sequenced during a study of blood T cells in healthy people across ages. Study in general: Per every two T cells, about one barcoded beta molecule was captured by template switching.

Germline V CDR1 and CDR2: LGHNA, YNFKEQ. This CDR3 spans 14 amino acids. Of note for this clonotype: Its antigen is currently unknown. Its ends do not fully match the called genes, so a read error is possible.

The second PCR ran about 6 to 11 cycles with a sample-barcoded 5' primer and J-beta primers. Template switching added a 12-random-nucleotide identifier to every cDNA molecule. TCRdb re-analysed the 5' RACE reads in MiXCR, keeping a single row per CDR3 protein. The sample shows 800,000 or so distinct CDR3 sequences, less than 60% of them seen only once. Broader study findings: Changes in expanded clonotypes were possibly confounded, as the CMV status of donors was unknown. Diversity of TCR beta per million T cells declined in a roughly linear way with age.

Sequencing used blood. This chain connects TRBV4-2 to TRBJ2-1, with D perhaps matching TRBD2 (6 bases). The clonotype originates from an older man in good health. The DNA of the CDR3 is TGTGCCAGCGGCCAAAGTCGGGAGCCCAATGAGCAGTTCTTC. Its protein is CASGQSREPNEQFF.